Below, 17 T cell receptor beta chains from the same sample are listed, as sequenced in a study of neoadjuvant nivolumab and ipilimumab in lung cancer. The assay was immunoSEQ multiplex PCR, and TCRdb's table has in-frame clones only and misses some. The sample has about 28,000 clones, about 70% seen once. Sequenced material: tumor tissue, taken after neoadjuvant nivolumab, alone or with ipilimumab, at or shortly before surgery. Receptor source: an adult with non-small cell lung cancer.

The chain employs TRBV5-8 and TRBJ2-1; D may be TRBD2 (7 bases). This CDR3 spans 15 amino acids. Trimming removed 6 bases from V and 3 bases from J, with 16 bases in between. Germline CDR1 is SGHTS and CDR2 is YDEGEE. This CDR3 is CASNPTGGHYNEQFF. The CDR3 DNA follows: TGTGCCAGCAATCCTACGGGGGGACACTACAATGAGCAGTTCTTC.

This chain connects TRBV5-1 to TRBJ2-2, with 8 bases that match TRBD1. V shed 0 bases and J 6 bases; nucleotides not matched to a gene: 4. This CDR3 region has 15 residues. The germline V gene has CDR1 SGHRS and CDR2 YFSETQ. CDR3 protein: CASSLVQGGAGELFF. Here the CDR3 DNA reads TGCGCCAGCAGCTTGGTACAGGGGGGAGCCGGGGAGCTGTTTTTT.

This clone was counted between two and nine times. The rearrangement uses TRBV5-1 and TRBJ1-4, with D possibly being TRBD1 (6 bases). Trimming took off 4 bases at V and 6 bases at J, with 13 bases between the two ends. Per the germline V gene, CDR1 is SGHRS and CDR2 is YFSETQ. The CDR3 is 14 amino acids. The CDR3, as DNA: TGCGCCAGCAGCGCTGGGGGGGCGGATGAAAAACTGTTTTTT. Translated, it gives CASSAGGADEKLFF.

The gene calls are TRBV5-1 and TRBJ1-3; maybe TRBD1 (6 bases). CDR1 SGHRS and CDR2 YFSETQ come from the germline V gene. The CDR3 is 14 residues long. V lost 0 bases and J 4 bases, leaving 8 bases between the germline ends. CDR3 in amino acids: CASSLDRVGNTIYF. The CDR3 DNA follows: TGCGCCAGCAGCTTGGACAGGGTCGGAAACACCATATATTTT. Based on the CDR3 plus reference TRBV5-1 and TRBJ1-3, the full variable domain is KAGVTQTPRYLIKTRGQQVTLSCSPISGHRSVSWYQQTPGQGLQFLFEYFSETQRNKGNFPGRFSGRQFSNSRSEMNVSTLELGDSALYLCASSLDRVGNTIYFGEGSWLTVV.

The gene calls are TRBV7-2 and TRBJ2-3; 11 bases are a match to TRBD2. CDR1 and CDR2 (germline): SGHTA, FQGNSA. The CDR3 spans 17 residues. The ends lost 3 bases at V and 0 bases at J; junction bases unmatched: 5. DNA of the CDR3: TGTGCCAGCAGCTTTAGCGGGGGGGCCCTTAGCACAGATACGCAGTATTTT. As protein: CASSFSGGALSTDTQYF. Filled out from reference TRBV7-2 and TRBJ2-3, the complete variable domain reads GAGVSQSPSNKVTEKGKDVELRCDPISGHTALYWYRQSLGQGLEFLIYFQGNSAPDKSGLPSDRFSAERTGGSVSTLTIQRTQQEDSAVYLCASSFSGGALSTDTQYFGPGTRLTVL.

This chain joins TRBV5-1 and TRBJ1-1, with D maybe TRBD1 (5 bases). The germline V gene encodes CDR1 SGHRS and CDR2 YFSETQ. V was trimmed by 2 bases and J by 7 bases, leaving 6 bases between them. The CDR3 contains 11 residues. The CDR3 nucleotides are TGCGCCAGCAGCTTCGACAGTGAAGCTTTCTTT. It yields the protein CASSFDSEAFF. The full variable domain, with the rest looked up from reference TRBV5-1 and TRBJ1-1, is KAGVTQTPRYLIKTRGQQVTLSCSPISGHRSVSWYQQTPGQGLQFLFEYFSETQRNKGNFPGRFSGRQFSNSRSEMNVSTLELGDSALYLCASSFDSEAFFGQGTRLTVV.

The CDR3 reads CASSQSGQKETQYF. The CDR3 DNA reads as TGCGCCAGCAGCCAGTCGGGACAGAAAGAGACCCAGTACTTC. The chain links TRBV4-3 to TRBJ2-5; the match to TRBD1 covers 7 bases. J was trimmed by 3 bases and V by 3 bases; bases with no gene match: 4. CDR3 size: 14 residues. The germline CDR1 and CDR2 sequences are LGHNA and YSLEER.

This clone showed up just once. The chain uses TRBV7-9 and TRBJ1-3; perhaps TRBD1 as D (6 bases). This CDR3 is 14 amino acids long. The ends were cut back, 0 bases at V and 6 bases at J, with 9 bases in the middle. Per germline, CDR1 SEHNR and CDR2 FQNEAQ (reference sequence). The CDR3 bases are TGTGCCAGCAGCTTAGCAACAGGGATAAACACCATATATTTT. This translates into CASSLATGINTIYF.

This rearrangement joins TRBV15 to TRBJ1-4; D gene ambiguous. Germline V gene lookup returns CDR1 LNHNV and CDR2 YYDKDF (reference sequence). The V end was cut by 1 base, the J end by 5 bases, with 8 bases between. The CDR3 length is 14 residues. In DNA, the CDR3 is TGTGCCACCAGCAGAGGGGAGCAAAATGAAAAACTGTTTTTT. Protein sequence: CATSRGEQNEKLFF. Drawing the rest from reference TRBV15 and TRBJ1-4, the complete variable domain is DAMVIQNPRYQVTQFGKPVTLSCSQTLNHNVMYWYQQKSSQAPKLLFHYYDKDFNNEADTPDNFQSRRPNTSFCFLDIRSPGLGDTAMYLCATSRGEQNEKLFFGSGTQLSVL.

The chain links TRBV19 to TRBJ2-7; 8 bases map to TRBD1. CDR1 and CDR2 from the germline V gene are LNHDA and SQIVND (reference sequence). After removal of 5 bases from V and 2 bases from J, the junction contained 11 bases not matched to a gene. This CDR3 contains 16 residues. The CDR3 reads CASSPLQGARTYEQYF. DNA for the CDR3: TGTGCCAGTAGTCCACTCCAGGGGGCGAGGACCTACGAGCAGTACTTC.

This rearrangement joins TRBV9 to TRBJ2-3; 11 nucleotides match TRBD2. J lost 5 bases, V lost 0 bases, and 11 bases had no gene match. The CDR3 totals 18 residues. Germline assignment: CDR1 SGDLS and CDR2 YYNGEE. The CDR3 spells CASSVGGGSGGVGDTQYF. CDR3 nucleotide sequence: TGTGCCAGCAGCGTAGGAGGAGGTAGCGGGGGGGTTGGAGATACGCAGTATTTT.

The chain joins TRBV29-1 to TRBJ1-1; unclear D gene. V lost 1 base and J 8 bases, leaving 14 bases between the germline ends. The CDR3 consists of 13 residues. Germline V lookup: CDR1 SQVTM, CDR2 ANQGSEA. DNA of the CDR3: TGCAGCGTTGAAGTCAACGTAAATGGGGAAGCTTTCTTT. Residues: CSVEVNVNGEAFF.

This clone was counted a single time. This chain links TRBV6-6 with TRBJ1-1; D unresolved. V was pared by 1 base and J by 1 base, with 10 bases between. The length of the CDR3 is 15 residues. Germline V gene sequence: CDR1 MNHNY, CDR2 SVGAGI (reference sequence). Written as DNA, the CDR3 is TGTGCCAGCAGTTACTATGAACGGGGGAACACTGAAGCTTTCTTT. Amino acids: CASSYYERGNTEAFF.

The rearrangement joins TRBV15 to TRBJ1-2; no firm D call. This CDR3 contains 12 residues. Germline V gene sequence: CDR1 LNHNV, CDR2 YYDKDF (reference sequence). The V end was cut by 0 bases, the J end by 8 bases, with 7 bases between. CDR3 DNA: TGTGCCACCAGCAGAGATTATGCCGGCTACACCTTC. Translated: CATSRDYAGYTF.

V and J are TRBV6-5 and TRBJ2-1; D is tentatively TRBD1 or TRBD2 (5 bases each). The CDR3 consists of 13 residues. CDR1 is MNHEY, CDR2 SVGAGI, per germline. Between the trimmed V and J ends, which lost 6 bases and 9 bases, there was a span of 15 bases. CDR3 nucleotides: TGTGCCAGCAGCCCCTTGCCCGGGGCTGAGCAGTTCTTC. Translation gives CASSPLPGAEQFF.

The chain recombines TRBV2 with TRBJ1-3; no firm D call. CDR3 length equals 13 residues. CDR1 SNHLY and CDR2 FYNNEI come from the germline V gene. The V gene lost 8 bases and the J gene lost 0 bases, with 8 bases spanning the gap. For the CDR3, the DNA is TGTGCCAGCCACGTTAGCTCTGGAAACACCATATATTTT. This gives the protein CASHVSSGNTIYF.

The chain has TRBV5-1 and TRBJ2-3; 9 bases agree with TRBD2. The germline CDR1 and CDR2 sequences are SGHRS and YFSETQ. The CDR3 contains 17 residues. J was trimmed by 8 bases and V by 4 bases; bases with no gene match: 17. CDR3 protein: CASSASPGGGASVTQYF. The CDR3 nucleotides read TGCGCCAGCAGCGCCTCTCCCGGCGGGGGGGCTTCAGTTACGCAGTATTTT.